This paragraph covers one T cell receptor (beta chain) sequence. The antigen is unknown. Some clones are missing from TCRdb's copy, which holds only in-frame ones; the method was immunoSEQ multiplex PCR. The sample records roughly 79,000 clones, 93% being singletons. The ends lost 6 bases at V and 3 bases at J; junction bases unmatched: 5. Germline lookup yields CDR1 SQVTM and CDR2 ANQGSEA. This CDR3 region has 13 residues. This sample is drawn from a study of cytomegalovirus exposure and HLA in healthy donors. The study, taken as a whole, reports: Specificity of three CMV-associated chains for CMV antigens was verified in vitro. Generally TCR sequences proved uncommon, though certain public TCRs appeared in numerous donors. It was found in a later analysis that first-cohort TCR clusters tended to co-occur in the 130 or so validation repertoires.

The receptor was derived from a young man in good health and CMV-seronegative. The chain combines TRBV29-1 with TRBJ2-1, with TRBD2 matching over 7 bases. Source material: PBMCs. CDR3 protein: CSVKGLHYNEQFF. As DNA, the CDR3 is TGCAGCGTAAAGGGACTACACTACAATGAGCAGTTCTTC.